This TCR beta chain stems from a study of blood T cell repertoires in COVID-19. The overall study: Collection of acute and convalescent COVID-19 samples took place in the United States, Italy and Spain. PBMCs, B-cell-depleted T cells, or T cells were the source of the cDNA or gDNA that made up the material.

This CDR3 is built from 15 residues. Trimming removed 4 bases from V and 3 bases from J, with 12 bases in between. Germline CDR1 SNHLY, CDR2 FYNNEI. As originally analysed: Cell counts per sample came from amplifying reference gene primers. Produced via immunoSEQ multiplex PCR; TCRdb's table is partial and in-frame only. V and J calls and clone size are given by that table; D and trimming were obtained from the DNA. The sample shows about 150,000 clones, approximately 80% of them seen only once. The V gene is TRBV2, the J gene TRBJ2-2; D remains ambiguous. The receptor's source is a human donor in a cohort sampled during active COVID-19. Sequencing was carried out using peripheral blood. CDR3 DNA sequence: TGTGCCAGCAGTGTCTCAGGTCCTCACACCGGGGAGCTGTTTTTT. This sequence encodes CASSVSGPHTGELFF.